This paragraph reports one TCR beta chain. The antigen remains unidentified. Germline is not matched at one junction end, which may reflect a read error. Template material for TCR beta VDJ and CDR3 profiling consisted of genomic DNA. TCRdb processed the reads anew with MiXCR; each CDR3 protein has one entry. The sample consists of 120,000 or so distinct CDR3 sequences, roughly 50% of them appearing once. This CDR3 contains 13 residues. CDR1 and CDR2 from the germline V gene are SNHLY and FYNNEI. These data are taken from a study of CD8+CD57+ T cells in acquired aplastic anemia. Study-wide results and caveats: Between patients and controls, around 30 CD8+ CDR3 sequences were found in common.

Sequences were obtained from sorted CD4+, CD8+, or CD8+CD57+ T cells (not recorded which) from PBMCs. The TCR was taken from a human donor in good health, serving as a control. This rearrangement joins TRBV2 to TRBJ2-3; D may match TRBD1 or TRBD2 (6 bases each). CDR3 nucleotides: TGTGCCAGCAATGAAATGGGGGCGGGGAGCAGGGATTTT. It codes for CASNEMGAGSRDF.